These T cell receptor beta chains were read from a single sample in a study of blood T cell repertoires in COVID-19. Sequencing was performed with immunoSEQ multiplex PCR; in TCRdb, only in-frame clones are kept and a portion is missing. The table lists about 240,000 clones, around 90% of them singletons. Sequenced material: peripheral blood. The receptors were sampled from a man aged 55 to 69 who had recovered from COVID-19. CDR3s include the opening cysteine and the closing phenylalanine or tryptophan. D genes are given only for firm matches. Size is stated for part of the rows, as once, few or many counts, or as a class when the clone is expanded.

clone_size	cdr3_length	d_call	v_call	j_call	cdr3_nt	cdr3_aa
-	13	-	TRBV3-1/TRBV3-2	TRBJ1-3	TGTGCCAGCAGCCTATCTCAGGGTGACACCATATATTTT	CASSLSQGDTIYF
few	15	-	TRBV5-1	TRBJ1-2	TGCGCCAGCAGCTTGGCCAACTTTGAGTATCATGGCTACACCTTC	CASSLANFEYHGYTF
-	14	TRBD1	TRBV4-1	TRBJ2-3	TGCGCCAGCAGCCTCGGGACAGGTTCCGATACGCAGTATTTT	CASSLGTGSDTQYF
-	13	-	TRBV2	TRBJ1-2	TGTGCCAGCAGTACGGACAGTAACTATGGCTACACCTTC	CASSTDSNYGYTF
-	17	TRBD2	TRBV19	TRBJ2-5	TGTGCCAGTAGTAGGGGGACTAGCGGGGGCCTCCAAGAGACCCAGTACTTC	CASSRGTSGGLQETQYF
-	12	-	TRBV10-3	TRBJ1-1	TGTGCCATCAGGGGGACTGACACTGAAGCTTTCTTT	CAIRGTDTEAFF
-	18	-	TRBV4-1	TRBJ2-4	TGCGCCAGCAGCCAAGATGTGAGGGTGGGGTTGGCCAAAAACATTCAGTACTTC	CASSQDVRVGLAKNIQYF
-	15	TRBD1	TRBV5-1	TRBJ2-5	TGCGCCAGCAGCTTGGGGCAGGGGGCGTCGGAGACCCAGTACTTC	CASSLGQGASETQYF
-	11	-	TRBV5-5	TRBJ1-2	TGTGCCAGCAGTTCGGGGTATGGCTACACCTTC	CASSSGYGYTF
few	15	TRBD2	TRBV5-1	TRBJ2-1	TGCGCCAGCAGTGATGGTAGCGGGAGCTACAATGAGCAGTTCTTC	CASSDGSGSYNEQFF
once	18	TRBD1	TRBV12-5	TRBJ2-1	TGTGCTAGTGGTTTGGTAAAGGACGGGACAGTCTCCTACAATGAGCAGTTCTTC	CASGLVKDGTVSYNEQFF
-	16	TRBD2	TRBV18	TRBJ2-3	TGTGCCAGCTCACCAACTACTAGCGGGGGGGCAGATACGCAGTATTTT	CASSPTTSGGADTQYF
-	14	-	TRBV6-5	TRBJ1-1	TGTGCCAGCAGCCAAACCCCTCGAGAGACTGAAGCTTTCTTT	CASSQTPRETEAFF
-	12	-	TRBV28	TRBJ2-2	TGTGCCAGCAGAAATCCCCGGGAAGAGCTGTTTTTT	CASRNPREELFF
-	13	-	TRBV6-4	TRBJ1-6	TGTGCCAGCAGTGACTCGAATCCGGGACATCTCCACTTT	CASSDSNPGHLHF
-	14	-	TRBV3-1/TRBV3-2	TRBJ1-1	TGTGCCAGCAGCCCCGGGAACAGGAACACTGAAGCTTTCTTT	CASSPGNRNTEAFF
-	16	-	TRBV4-1	TRBJ1-3	TGCGCCAGCAGCCAAGGGACAAATTACTCTGGAAACACCATATATTTT	CASSQGTNYSGNTIYF
-	16	TRBD2	TRBV5-1	TRBJ2-1	TGCGCCAGCAGCGAAGCTAGCGGGTCGGTGTTCAATGAGCAGTTCTTC	CASSEASGSVFNEQFF
-	17	-	TRBV27	TRBJ1-6	TGTGCCTGCCCTTCCCCTCCCGCCAGCTCCTATAATTCACCCCTCCACTTT	CACPSPPASSYNSPLHF
-	16	TRBD2	TRBV24-1	TRBJ2-1	TGTGCCACCAGTGGCGCGGGCGGGGGGGCCCAAAATGAGCAGTTCTTC	CATSGAGGGAQNEQFF
once	13	-	TRBV10-2	TRBJ1-2	TGCGCCAGCAGTGACCGGGTTCCCATTGGCTACACCTTC	CASSDRVPIGYTF
-	15	TRBD1	TRBV28	TRBJ1-3	TGTGCCGGCTCCAGGGACAGGGGGCCTGGAAACACCATATATTTT	CAGSRDRGPGNTIYF
-	13	-	TRBV6-5	TRBJ1-5	TGTGCCAGCGAAGGGGCTAGCAATCAGCCCCAGCATTTT	CASEGASNQPQHF
-	13	-	TRBV18	TRBJ1-1	TGTGCCAGCTCCGTTTCTAAGAACACTGAAGCTTTCTTT	CASSVSKNTEAFF
-	14	-	TRBV5-1	TRBJ2-2	TGCGCCAGCAGCCCTCCGTGGAACACCGGGGAGCTGTTTTTT	CASSPPWNTGELFF
-	13	-	TRBV7-9	TRBJ2-5	TGTGCCAGCAGCCCCGAGGTTACGGAGACCCAGTACTTC	CASSPEVTETQYF
-	16	-	TRBV9	TRBJ2-3	TGTGCCAGCAGCGCCCGAACCGGGGGAAGCACAGATACGCAGTATTTT	CASSARTGGSTDTQYF
few	15	TRBD1	TRBV10-3	TRBJ1-1	TGTGCCATCAGTGATCCGGGACAGCCGAACACTGAAGCTTTCTTT	CAISDPGQPNTEAFF
-	15	-	TRBV5-1	TRBJ2-3	TGCGCCAGCAGCCCAGCGCCGAGTCGGGGTTATACGCAGTATTTT	CASSPAPSRGYTQYF
-	18	TRBD2	TRBV7-2	TRBJ2-1	TGTGCCAGCAGCTTAGCAGGCGTAGCGGGTCTAACTCTCAATGAGCAGTTCTTC	CASSLAGVAGLTLNEQFF
-	13	TRBD1	TRBV12-3/TRBV12-4	TRBJ1-1	TGTGCCAGCAGTTTATCAGGGGGGTATGAAGCTTTCTTT	CASSLSGGYEAFF
-	14	-	TRBV5-1	TRBJ2-3	TGCGCCAGCAGACCAGGTGGTGGCACAGATACGCAGTATTTT	CASRPGGGTDTQYF
-	16	-	TRBV13	TRBJ2-2	TGTGCCAGCAGCCCACGGGGGAGTTCAAACACCGGGGAGCTGTTTTTT	CASSPRGSSNTGELFF
few	12	-	TRBV9	TRBJ2-2	TGTGCCAGCAGCGTAGTAACCGGGGAGCTGTTTTTT	CASSVVTGELFF
-	14	-	TRBV18	TRBJ1-6	TGTGCCAGCTCACCAACAGGGAACAATTCACCCCTCCACTTT	CASSPTGNNSPLHF
-	15	TRBD1	TRBV5-1	TRBJ1-6	TGCGCCAGCAGCATTCGACAGGGCTTTAATTCACCCCTCCACTTT	CASSIRQGFNSPLHF
few	16	TRBD1	TRBV18	TRBJ1-5	TGTGCCAGCTCATACAGAACAGGGGATAGCAATCAGCCCCAGCATTTT	CASSYRTGDSNQPQHF
-	17	TRBD2	TRBV11-3	TRBJ2-2	TGTGCCAGCAGTTACTATAGCGGGGAGGCCGACACCGGGGAGCTGTTTTTT	CASSYYSGEADTGELFF
-	14	-	TRBV3-1/TRBV3-2	TRBJ1-1	TGTGCCAGCAGCCAAGCGGGGAGGAGGGTTGAAGCTTTCTTT	CASSQAGRRVEAFF
-	12	-	TRBV10-2	TRBJ2-3	TGCGCCAGCAGGAGGGGACTAGATACGCAGTATTTT	CASRRGLDTQYF
-	15	TRBD2	TRBV5-6	TRBJ2-2	TGTGCCAGCAGCTTCGGTAGCGGGGTCACCGGGGAGCTGTTTTTT	CASSFGSGVTGELFF
-	15	TRBD1	TRBV6-5	TRBJ1-2	TGTGCCAGCAGAGAGACAGGGGGCGGGGGCTATGGCTACACCTTC	CASRETGGGGYGYTF
-	13	-	TRBV12-3/TRBV12-4	TRBJ1-3	TGTGCCAGCAGTTGGGTCGGGGGAAACACCATATATTTT	CASSWVGGNTIYF
-	13	-	TRBV5-1	TRBJ1-2	TGCGCCAGCAGCAAAGACAGATACTATGGCTACACCTTC	CASSKDRYYGYTF
once	14	-	TRBV7-9	TRBJ1-2	TGTGCCAGCAGCCTGGGGGGTTCCAACTATGGCTACACCTTC	CASSLGGSNYGYTF
few	12	-	TRBV6-1	TRBJ2-5	TGTGCCAGCAGTGAAAACGGGGAGACCCAGTACTTC	CASSENGETQYF
-	15	TRBD1	TRBV19	TRBJ1-2	TGTGCCAGTAGTCCCCAACAGGGGATTAACTATGGCTACACCTTC	CASSPQQGINYGYTF
-	13	-	TRBV28	TRBJ2-3	TGTGCCAGCAGAAAGGGAGGCCAAGATACGCAGTATTTT	CASRKGGQDTQYF
-	14	-	TRBV6-5	TRBJ2-5	TGTGCCAGCAGCCGCGGGTCAGCTCAATGGACCCAGTACTTC	CASSRGSAQWTQYF
-	20	TRBD1	TRBV7-6	TRBJ2-1	TGTGCCAGCAGCAAGGTTCCTAGTGGTGGACTCAACAGGGGGCAAACGCGTCAGTTCTTC	CASSKVPSGGLNRGQTRQFF
-	17	TRBD2	TRBV7-6	TRBJ2-3	TGTGCCAGCAGCTTAGATCAGAGCGGGGGGATCACAGATACGCAGTATTTT	CASSLDQSGGITDTQYF
-	15	TRBD1	TRBV27	TRBJ2-3	TGTGCCACGGGCCGACGACAGGGGATTTCGGATACGCAGTATTTT	CATGRRQGISDTQYF
-	14	-	TRBV6-5	TRBJ1-4	TGTGCCAGCAATAGACGGGGAACTAATGAAAAACTGTTTTTT	CASNRRGTNEKLFF
-	13	-	TRBV11-2	TRBJ1-2	TGTGCCAGCAGCATCGACACCTTCTATGGCTACACCTTC	CASSIDTFYGYTF
-	11	-	TRBV7-9	TRBJ2-5	TGTGCCAGCAGCTTTTATGAGACCCAGTACTTC	CASSFYETQYF
-	13	-	TRBV6-5	TRBJ2-1	TGTGCCAGCAGTTATAGGGGGAGCGGTGAGCAGTTCTTC	CASSYRGSGEQFF
-	19	TRBD1	TRBV19	TRBJ2-6	TGTGCCAGTAGTCTAACAGGGGGGATGATTGGCTCTGGGGCCAACGTCCTGACTTTC	CASSLTGGMIGSGANVLTF